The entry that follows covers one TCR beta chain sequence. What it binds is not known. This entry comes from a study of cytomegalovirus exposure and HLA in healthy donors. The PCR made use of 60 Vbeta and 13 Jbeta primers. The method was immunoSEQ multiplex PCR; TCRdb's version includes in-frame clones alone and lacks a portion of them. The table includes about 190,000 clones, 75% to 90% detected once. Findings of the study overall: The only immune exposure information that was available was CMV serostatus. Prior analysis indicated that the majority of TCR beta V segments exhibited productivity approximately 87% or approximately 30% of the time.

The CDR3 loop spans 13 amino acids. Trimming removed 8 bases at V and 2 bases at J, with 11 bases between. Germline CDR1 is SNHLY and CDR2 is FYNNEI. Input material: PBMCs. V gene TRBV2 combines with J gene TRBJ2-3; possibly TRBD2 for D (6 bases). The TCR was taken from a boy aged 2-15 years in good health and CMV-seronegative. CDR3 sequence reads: CASPPGVTDTQYF. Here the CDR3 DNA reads TGTGCCAGCCCACCGGGGGTCACAGATACGCAGTATTTT.